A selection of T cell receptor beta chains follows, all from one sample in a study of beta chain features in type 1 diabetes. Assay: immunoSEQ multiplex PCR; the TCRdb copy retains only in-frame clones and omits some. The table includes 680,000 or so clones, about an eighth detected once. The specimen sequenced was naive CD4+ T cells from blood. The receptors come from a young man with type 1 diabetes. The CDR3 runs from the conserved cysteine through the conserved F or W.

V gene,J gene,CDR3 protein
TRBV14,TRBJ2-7,CASSQTQHEQYF
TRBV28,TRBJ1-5,CASSSDLGGETQPQHF
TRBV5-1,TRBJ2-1,CASSGGQYNEQFF
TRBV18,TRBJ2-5,CASSPPEGRETQYF
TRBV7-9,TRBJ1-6,CASSSSYSNSPLHF
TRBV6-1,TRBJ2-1,CASSDGGEGFYNEQFF
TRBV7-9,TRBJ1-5,CASSYTAGVRNQPQHF
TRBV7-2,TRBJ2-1,CASIVQGVVGEQFF
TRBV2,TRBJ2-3,CARVGTSGGDTQYF
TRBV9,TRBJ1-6,CASSVGGSSYNSPLHF
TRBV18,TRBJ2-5,CASSPAGGRETQYF
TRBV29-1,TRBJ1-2,CSVEDRTYGYTF
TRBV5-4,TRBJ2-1,CASSLPSGGAYNEQFF
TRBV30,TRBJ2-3,CAWSEALEDTQYF
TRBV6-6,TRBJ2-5,CASSYPQGRETQYF
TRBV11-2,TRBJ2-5,CASSPDGLYQETQYF
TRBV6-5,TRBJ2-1,CASSYSDRRFF
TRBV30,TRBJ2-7,CAWSVGAGGQYF
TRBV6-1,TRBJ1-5,CASLRDTNQPQHF
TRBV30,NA,CAWNEPGTALDEQYF
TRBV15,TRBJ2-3,CATSGQGRKDTQYF
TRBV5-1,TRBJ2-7,CASSPTLAGLTYEQYF
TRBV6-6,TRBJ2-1,CASTPSGWRLNEQFF
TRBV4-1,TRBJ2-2,CASSQDAGTGELFF
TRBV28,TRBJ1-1,CASSLEDTEAFF
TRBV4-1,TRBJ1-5,CASSPGRERPQHF
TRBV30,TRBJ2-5,CAWSLQETQYF
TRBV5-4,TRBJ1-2,CASSLVIGVNYGYTF
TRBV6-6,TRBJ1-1,CASSYDREAEAFF
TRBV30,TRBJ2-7,CAWSVLGQGVEQYF
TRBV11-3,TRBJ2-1,CASSLEGGRGNEQFF
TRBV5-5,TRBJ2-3,CASSLVPQSRTDTQYF
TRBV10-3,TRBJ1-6,CAIKLQVNSPLHF
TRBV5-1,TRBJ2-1,CASSFGLASYNEQFF
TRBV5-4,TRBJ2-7,CASSLTGSGREQYF
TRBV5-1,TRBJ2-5,CASSLELAVRETQYF
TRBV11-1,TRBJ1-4,CASSDIRVGEKLFF
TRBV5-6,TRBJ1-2,CASSFDRHANYGYTF
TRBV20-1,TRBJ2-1,CSARGNNEQFF
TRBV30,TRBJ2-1,CAARGEPGGPYNEQFF
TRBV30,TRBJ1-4,CAWTGGAEKLFF
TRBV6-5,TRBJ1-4,CASSGLTNEKLFF
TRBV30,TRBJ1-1,CALRQGAYYEAFF
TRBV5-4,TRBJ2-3,CASSLVGDTQYF
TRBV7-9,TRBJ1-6,CASSLVGGFSSPLHF
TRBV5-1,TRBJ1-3,CASSLVDGFSGNTIYF
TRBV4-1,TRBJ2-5,CASGPRSWGETQYF
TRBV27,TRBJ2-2,CASTMWMGQGTGELFF